Listed here is a single TCR beta chain. Gene names refer to mouse genes. The CDR3 is cut off 1 residue early in the read; its end comes from the germline J gene. The sample is drawn from a study of tissue T cells after allogeneic stem cell transplantation. The time point: mouse harvest day 7 after allogeneic transplant. Each mouse received 10^7 T-cell-depleted marrow cells plus 10^6 splenic CD5+ T cells by tail vein. CDR3 length: 14 amino acids. Looked up from germline, CDR1 is LGHDT and CDR2 is YNNKQL (reference sequence). V dropped 4 bases and J dropped 3; count of bases not matched to a gene: 1. Profiling relied on immunoSEQ multiplex PCR, and the TCRdb table lists in-frame clones only, not all of them. The table lists 5,500 to 7,500 clones, roughly half of them singletons.

This TCR was sampled from a female BALB/c mouse given C57BL/6 T cells with graft-versus-host disease after an allogeneic hematopoietic cell transplant. This chain links TRBV4 with TRBJ2-1; 9 bases map to TRBD2. Input material: lymph node tissue. The CDR3 sequence is CASSLTGGYAEQFF. The CDR3 bases that were read are TGTGCCAGCAGCTTGACTGGGGGCTATGCTGAGCAGTTC.